Described below is a single TCR beta chain sequence and its context. Its antigen is unknown. Nothing much larger sits one base from this clone, and base qualities are not available. These data originate in a study of blood T cell repertoires in COVID-19 (dated by TCRdb to 2018 to 2021). Notes on the research overall: Samples from collaborators originated in the United States, Italy and Spain and spanned both the acute and convalescent phases of COVID-19. The prospective study material was composed of cDNA or gDNA derived from T cells, B-cell-depleted T cells, or PBMCs. The dataset comprised deeply sampled blood TCRbeta repertoires from subjects exposed to, actively infected with, or recovered from COVID-19. The repertoires were made available in a free public database intended to serve as a resource for research on the immune response to SARS-CoV-2. Samples were obtained from the ongoing ImmuneRACE study (first 160 participants) and from 1,000 to 1,500 subjects provided by 6 global collaborators. Sample metadata almost always included a de-identified subject ID, COVID-19 status, age in years and sex. Where HLA class I and class II types were available, the types were taken from metadata supplied by the sample provider, not from assay-based typing. General study outcomes and caveats: Clinical and demographic metadata were provided uncurated, with the amount varying by source and participant.

In the germline V gene (reference sequence), CDR1 corresponds to LNHDA and CDR2 to SQIVND. Trimming takes 5 bases off V and 6 bases off J; junction bases not matched to a gene: 7. The CDR3 contains 14 residues, cysteine and phenylalanine counted. The retained sequence is limited to the CDR3, 42 bases, with the frame set at the first base. TCRbeta CDR3 regions were amplified from genomic DNA by means of the immunoSEQ Assay, a bias-controlled multiplex PCR. Per the original workflow: The number of nucleated cells in each sample was estimated from the amplification of reference gene primers within the assay. Sequence reads were collapsed and filtered to measure the absolute abundance of every unique TCRbeta CDR3 rearrangement. For each sample, productive Simpson clonality was calculated by taking the square root of Simpson's diversity index across productive rearrangements. Held by TCRdb, this immuneACCESS table contains in-frame sequences only and omits some clones. Under half of the omission traces to an unresolved V gene where checked; the cause of the rest is unknown. Clone size and the V and J calls come from that table; the DNA yielded D and trimming. The sample table records roughly 300,000 clones; around 84% of these occur just once. Roughly 2.7% of the sample belongs to the ten largest clones.

In the prospective study, participants were about 18 to 100 years old, resided in about two dozen geographic areas of the United States, and were enrolled through a virtual design. To assign participants to cohorts, the prospective study relied on clinical history that participants themselves reported in a screening survey and a study questionnaire. Recovered participants in ImmuneRACE Cohort 3 were defined by two consecutive negative NP/OP PCR tests, clearance by a healthcare professional, or resolution of symptoms. In the prospective study, whole blood, serum and a nasopharyngeal or oropharyngeal swab were collected from each participant by mobile phlebotomists. Participants in the prospective study had the option to provide additional blood draws and questionnaires over a roughly 2-month period. Before DNA extraction, blood samples from the prospective study were shipped at room temperature or frozen.

The sequence derives from a woman in her forties or fifties who had recovered from COVID-19. Sequencing was performed on PBMCs or T cells enriched from blood (not recorded which). This sequence uses TRBV19 and TRBJ2-1, with TRBD2 identical over 7 junction bases. CDR3 protein: CASSLRLAVNEQFF. Here is the DNA: TGTGCCAGTAGTCTGCGGCTAGCGGTCAATGAGCAGTTCTTC. The CDR3, completed at both ends by the reference TRBV19 and TRBJ2-1 genes, gives the full variable domain DGGITQSPKYLFRKEGQNVTLSCEQNLNHDAMYWYRQDPGQGLRLIYYSQIVNDFQKGDIAEGYSVSREKKESFPLTVTSAQKNPTAFYLCASSLRLAVNEQFFGPGTRLTVL.